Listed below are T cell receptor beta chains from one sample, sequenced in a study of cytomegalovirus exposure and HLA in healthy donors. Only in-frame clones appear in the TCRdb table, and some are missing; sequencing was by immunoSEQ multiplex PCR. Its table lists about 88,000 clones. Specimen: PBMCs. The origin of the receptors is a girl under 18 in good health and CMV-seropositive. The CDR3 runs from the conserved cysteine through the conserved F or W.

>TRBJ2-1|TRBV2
CASNSRDIYNEQFF
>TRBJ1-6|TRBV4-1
CASSPQQGNLYNSPLHF
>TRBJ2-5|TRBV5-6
CASRRAGVKGQETQYF
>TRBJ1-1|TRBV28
CASSSTGSTEAFF
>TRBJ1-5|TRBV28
CASSPKAGWDQPQHF
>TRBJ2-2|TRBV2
CASRGLAGETGELFF
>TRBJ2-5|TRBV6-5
CASSQHPGRETQYF
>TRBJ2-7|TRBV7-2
CASSFSETVPGDEQYF
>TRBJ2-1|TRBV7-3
CASSLQTYNEQFF
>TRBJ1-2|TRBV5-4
CASSSPGGETGGYTF
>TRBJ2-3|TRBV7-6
CASSFAGSGPSPDKQYF
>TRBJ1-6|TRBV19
CASSIGWTGGSPLHF
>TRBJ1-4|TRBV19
CASTGETGMNEKLFF
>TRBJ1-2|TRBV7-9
CASRPKSTANYGYTF
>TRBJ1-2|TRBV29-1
CSDQAGYYGYTF
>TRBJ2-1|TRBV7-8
CASSSGQKSYNEQFF
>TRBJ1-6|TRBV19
CATRQNDYNSPLHF
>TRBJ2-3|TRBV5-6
CASSPPGQARITQYF